The 15 T cell receptor beta chains given below trace back to one sample, sequenced in a study of shared clonotypes between healthy human individuals. The table came from immunoSEQ multiplex PCR; TCRdb's copy has only in-frame clones and leaves some out. The sample has about 750,000 clones, 90% to 95% seen once. Cells designated naive CD8 were CD45RO-negative and were positively selected for CCR7, with terminally differentiated effector memory CD45RA+ cells excluded. The sequenced sample was naive CD8+ T cells sorted from blood. These receptors came from a man aged 30-40 years in good health.

For this clone: Other DNA sequences in the same sample also yield this CDR3. The J gene is TRBJ2-2, the V gene TRBV7-9; possibly TRBD1 for D (6 bases). Germline CDR1 is SEHNR and CDR2 is FQNEAQ (reference sequence). The CDR3 covers 12 residues. The germline V and J ends were trimmed by 5 bases and 6 bases, with 7 bases remaining between them. As DNA, the CDR3 is TGTGCCAGCAGCCCAGGGGCCGGGGAGCTGTTTTTT. Translating gives CASSPGAGELFF.

The genes are TRBV10-3 and TRBJ2-7, with 7 bases lining up with TRBD1. Per germline, CDR1 ENHRY and CDR2 SYGVKD. The CDR3 consists of 15 residues. V dropped 3 bases and J dropped 5; count of bases not matched to a gene: 10. DNA of the CDR3: TGTGCCATCAGTGAACCGACAGGGAAGGGTCACGAGCAGTACTTC. Translated: CAISEPTGKGHEQYF.

The V gene is TRBV7-9, the J gene TRBJ2-7; TRBD1 aligns across 8 bases. The CDR3 totals 16 residues. J lost 0 bases, V lost 5 bases, and 9 bases had no gene match. CDR1 is SEHNR, CDR2 FQNEAQ, per germline (reference sequence). The CDR3 region is CASSTKQGVPSYEQYF. The CDR3 DNA is TGTGCCAGCAGCACAAAACAGGGGGTCCCCTCCTACGAGCAGTACTTC.

The chain links TRBV13 to TRBJ2-1; maybe TRBD1 (6 bases). The CDR3 is 14 amino acids. Trimming took off 5 bases at V and 7 bases at J, with 15 bases between the two ends. Germline V lookup: CDR1 PRHDT, CDR2 FYEKMQ (reference sequence). The CDR3 nucleotides are TGTGCCAGCAGCATCCGGGACATCGGGAATGAGCAGTTCTTC. It encodes CASSIRDIGNEQFF. Supplemented by reference TRBV13 and TRBJ2-1, the full variable domain reads AAGVIQSPRHLIKEKRETATLKCYPIPRHDTVYWYQQGPGQDPQFLISFYEKMQSDKGSIPDRFSAQQFSDYHSELNMSSLELGDSALYFCASSIRDIGNEQFFGPGTRLTVL.

This sequence joins TRBV27 and TRBJ2-6; D might be TRBD1 (5 bases). This CDR3 has 15 amino acids. CDR1 is MNHEY, CDR2 SMNVEV, per germline (reference sequence). Trimming took 2 bases from V and 4 from J, leaving 9 bases between them. The CDR3, as DNA: TGTGCCAGCAGTTTAACAGGCGGCGGGGCCAACGTCCTGACTTTC. The encoded protein is CASSLTGGGANVLTF.

The V gene is TRBV11-2, the J gene TRBJ1-2; D is unresolved. V gave up 1 base and J gave up 4 bases, with 4 bases separating them. In germline, CDR1 is SGHAT, CDR2 FQNNGV. This CDR3 is built from 12 residues. The CDR3 region has the DNA TGTGCCAGCAGCTTAGCTGCCTATGGCTACACCTTC. Translating gives CASSLAAYGYTF.

Note on this clone: This sample includes further DNA sequences coding for the same CDR3. The chain combines TRBV29-1 with TRBJ2-7; D may be TRBD1 or TRBD2 (5 bases each). Germline V gene sequence: CDR1 SQVTM, CDR2 ANQGSEA. The CDR3 is 14 residues long. Trimming left V 2 bases short and J 0 bases short, with 11 bases between. CDR3 loop: CSVELPGSSYEQYF. The DNA for the CDR3 is TGCAGCGTTGAACTTCCAGGGAGCTCCTACGAGCAGTACTTC.

The chain employs TRBV5-4 and TRBJ1-2; 8 bases fit TRBD1. CDR1 and CDR2 from the germline V gene are SGHNT and YYREEE (reference sequence). This CDR3 contains 15 residues. Trimming at V came to 5 bases and at J to 7 bases, leaving 13 bases not matched to a gene. CDR3: CASRRGQADLFGYTF. The DNA of the CDR3 is TGTGCCAGCAGACGGGGACAGGCCGATTTGTTTGGCTACACCTTC.

The chain employs TRBV15 and TRBJ2-2, with D perhaps TRBD1 (6 bases). This CDR3 spans 17 amino acids. CDR1 is LNHNV, CDR2 YYDKDF, per germline (reference sequence). V was pared by 0 bases and J by 3 bases, with 14 bases between. CDR3 protein: CATSRDRAGAYTGELFF. As DNA, the CDR3 is TGTGCCACCAGCAGAGATCGAGCAGGGGCGTACACCGGGGAGCTGTTTTTT.

On this clone itself: The junction does not match germline at one end; this may be a read error. The rearrangement uses TRBV11-3 and TRBJ1-1; no clear D. The CDR3 is 12 residues long. CDR1 and CDR2 (germline): SGHNT, YENEEA. CDR3 region: CASSPHDTEVFF. As DNA, the CDR3 is TGTGCCAGCAGCCCCCACGACACTGAAGTTTTCTTT.

This clone turned up a few times. The V and J genes are TRBV27 and TRBJ2-5; D may be TRBD1 (5 bases). Per the germline V gene, CDR1 is MNHEY and CDR2 is SMNVEV (reference sequence). Trimming cost V 6 bases and J 2 bases, with 10 bases left between them. The CDR3 is 13 amino acids. CDR3 region: CASRLQEQETQYF. CDR3 nucleotide sequence: TGTGCCAGCAGACTACAGGAACAAGAGACCCAGTACTTC.

V usage is TRBV6-6 and J usage is TRBJ2-7, with 12 bases aligning to TRBD1. The CDR3 extends over 16 amino acids. The junction had 2 bases not matched to a gene; V was cut back by 2 bases and J by 0 bases. Per the germline V gene, CDR1 is MNHNY and CDR2 is SVGAGI (reference sequence). The CDR3 spells CASSYGGQGASYEQYF. The CDR3 region has the DNA TGTGCCAGCAGTTACGGGGGACAGGGGGCCTCCTACGAGCAGTACTTC.

This clone was found once. The J gene is TRBJ2-1, the V gene TRBV9; no firm D call. Trimming shortened V by 2 bases and J by 8 bases, and 11 bases separated the two germline ends. This CDR3 has 13 amino acids. Germline-derived CDR1 and CDR2 are SGDLS and YYNGEE. CDR3 nucleotides: TGTGCCAGCAGCGTTTCGGAATTTCATGAGCAGTTCTTC. The encoded protein is CASSVSEFHEQFF.

The chain links TRBV7-9 to TRBJ2-1, with 8 bases fitting TRBD1. V lost 5 bases to trimming and J lost 4 bases; unmatched junction nucleotides: 10. Germline V gene data show CDR1 as SEHNR and CDR2 as FQNEAQ (reference sequence). The CDR3 totals 16 residues. The CDR3 loop reads CASSPKMGDRYNEQFF. As DNA, the CDR3 is TGTGCCAGCAGCCCCAAAATGGGGGACAGGTACAATGAGCAGTTCTTC.

The chain links TRBV29-1 to TRBJ1-1; D gene uncertain. The V end lost 3 bases, the J end lost 10 bases, and 15 bases lay between the germline ends. The CDR3 spans 12 residues. Germline V gene data show CDR1 as SQVTM and CDR2 as ANQGSEA. CDR3 loop: CSVDPFKGGAFF. The CDR3 DNA reads as TGCAGCGTTGATCCATTTAAGGGAGGAGCTTTCTTT.